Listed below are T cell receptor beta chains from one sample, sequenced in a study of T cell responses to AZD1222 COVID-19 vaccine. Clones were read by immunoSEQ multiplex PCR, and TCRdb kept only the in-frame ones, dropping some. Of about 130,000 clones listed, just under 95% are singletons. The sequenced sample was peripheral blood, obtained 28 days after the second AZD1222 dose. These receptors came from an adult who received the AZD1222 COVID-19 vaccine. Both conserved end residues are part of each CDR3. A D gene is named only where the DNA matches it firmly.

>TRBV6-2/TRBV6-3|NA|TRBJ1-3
CASSLQDSGNTIYF
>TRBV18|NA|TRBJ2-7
CASSPGTHLPEQYF
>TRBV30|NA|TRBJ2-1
CASEGYEQFF
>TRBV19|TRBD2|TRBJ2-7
CASSIPGSAGPYEQYF
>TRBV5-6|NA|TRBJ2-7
CASSLSRTREQYF
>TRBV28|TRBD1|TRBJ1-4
CASSVPGQGLRKKLFF
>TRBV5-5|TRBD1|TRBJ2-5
CASSFGQAIQETQYF
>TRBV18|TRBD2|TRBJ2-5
CASSLASGISDREETQYF
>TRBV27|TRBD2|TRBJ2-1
CASSPLAGVINEQFF
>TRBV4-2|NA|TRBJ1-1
CASSQDRQNLNTEAFF
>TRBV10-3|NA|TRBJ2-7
CAISAPGQGPEQYF
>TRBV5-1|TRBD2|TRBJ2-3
CASSLGFGLANPSTDTQYF
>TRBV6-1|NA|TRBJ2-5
CASSDRAVETQYF
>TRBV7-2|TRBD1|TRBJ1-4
CASSPGTARATNEKLFF
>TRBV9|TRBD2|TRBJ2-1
CASSVATVGLATNNEQFF
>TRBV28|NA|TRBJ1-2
CASSTQGGYTF
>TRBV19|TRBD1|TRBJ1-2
CASSKRQGATNYGYTF
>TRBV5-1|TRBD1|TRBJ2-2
CASSAGTGGTGELFF
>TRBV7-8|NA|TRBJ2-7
CASSPLRFYEQYF
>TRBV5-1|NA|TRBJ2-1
CASRLTLERVDSGYNEQFF
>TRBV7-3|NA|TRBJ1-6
CASSFGQGNSPLHF
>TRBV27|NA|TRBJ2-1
CASSSPYSSEQFF
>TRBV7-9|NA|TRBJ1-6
CATRQSSYNSPLHF
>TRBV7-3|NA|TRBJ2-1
CASSLGGSYNEQFF
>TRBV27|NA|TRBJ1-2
CASSLGGQANYGYTF
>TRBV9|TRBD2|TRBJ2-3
CASSATGTSAADTQYF
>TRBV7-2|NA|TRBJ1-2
CASSLLQGLDGYTF
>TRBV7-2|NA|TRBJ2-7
CASSLARGGALGYEQYF
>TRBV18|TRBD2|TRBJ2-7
CASSPLAGGSYEQYF
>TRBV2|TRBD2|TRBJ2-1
CASSEALSVAGVYNEQFF
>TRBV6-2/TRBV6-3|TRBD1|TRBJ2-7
CASSYPGQGAYEQYF
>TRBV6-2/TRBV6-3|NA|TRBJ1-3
CASSPLGNTIYF
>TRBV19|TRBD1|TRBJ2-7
CASSFDRTGLSDVRYF
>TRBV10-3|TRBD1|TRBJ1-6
CAISLGGPFSPLHF
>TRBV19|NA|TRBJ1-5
CASSDLQGTQPQHF
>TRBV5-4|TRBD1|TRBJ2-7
CASSTRTGSPYEQYF
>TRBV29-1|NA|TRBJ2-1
CSAKNRNEQFF
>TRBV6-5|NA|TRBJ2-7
CASSRSGPWEQYF
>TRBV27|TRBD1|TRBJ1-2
CASSLTGGADGYTF
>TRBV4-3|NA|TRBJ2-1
CARSRRGERISYNEQFF
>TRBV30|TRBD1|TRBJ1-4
CAWSSGTGGRGNEKLFF
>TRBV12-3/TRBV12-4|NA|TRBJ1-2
CASSHREAYGYTF
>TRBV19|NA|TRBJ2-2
CASTAGSNTGELFF
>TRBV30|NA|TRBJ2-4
CAWTPAGVENIQYF
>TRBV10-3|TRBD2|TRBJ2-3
CAIMGLESTDTQYF